Listed here are 20 T cell receptor beta chains from one sample, sequenced in a study of radiotherapy plus CTLA-4 blockade in lung cancer. Using immunoSEQ multiplex PCR, the repertoire was profiled, and TCRdb retains in-frame clones only, with some absent. In the table there are roughly 54,000 clones, 70% to 90% of which are singletons. Sequencing used peripheral blood, obtained from a patient treated with radiotherapy plus ipilimumab. All receptors derive from a human donor with non-small cell lung cancer whose response to radiotherapy plus ipilimumab could not be evaluated.

The gene calls are TRBV28 and TRBJ1-1; D not resolved. Germline V CDR1 and CDR2: MDHEN, SYDVKM. V was trimmed by 7 bases and J by 1 base, leaving 4 bases between them. The length of the CDR3 is 11 residues. CDR3 in DNA: TGTGCCAGCACCGGGAACACTGAAGCTTTCTTT. Residues: CASTGNTEAFF.

The CDR3 sequence is CASSTQTSGTYEQYF. CDR3 bases: TGTGCCAGCAGCACACAGACTAGCGGAACCTACGAGCAGTACTTC. The rearrangement uses TRBV7-2 and TRBJ2-7; 9 bases are shared with TRBD2. V was pared by 5 bases and J by 2 bases, with 7 bases of the junction left unmatched. The CDR3 length is 15 residues. Germline V gives CDR1 SGHTA, CDR2 FQGNSA.

The chain joins TRBV19 to TRBJ2-7; 7 bases match TRBD2. Germline CDR1 reads LNHDA; CDR2 reads SQIVND (reference sequence). V was pared by 3 bases and J by 2 bases, with 10 bases of the junction left unmatched. The CDR3 spans 16 residues. CDR3 loop: CASSIRLADITYEQYF. In DNA, the CDR3 is TGTGCCAGTAGTATCCGGCTAGCGGATATTACCTACGAGCAGTACTTC.

This clone was observed a few times. This chain uses TRBV6-6 with TRBJ2-1; TRBD2 matches at 10 bases. The ends lost 5 bases at V and 10 bases at J; junction bases unmatched: 8. Germline V gives CDR1 MNHNY, CDR2 SVGAGI (reference sequence). The CDR3 totals 14 residues. The CDR3 sequence is CASSQLAGSKEQFF. The CDR3 region has the DNA TGTGCCAGCAGTCAACTAGCGGGAAGTAAGGAGCAGTTCTTC.

V gene TRBV6-5 combines with J gene TRBJ2-5; 7 nucleotides match TRBD2. The CDR3 consists of 15 residues. Germline V CDR1 and CDR2: MNHEY, SVGAGI. V lost 0 bases to trimming and J lost 5 bases; unmatched junction nucleotides: 6. CDR3 in amino acids: CASSYSGGSEETQYF. The CDR3 DNA reads TGTGCCAGCAGTTACTCAGGCGGGAGTGAGGAGACCCAGTACTTC.

The chain employs TRBV7-9 and TRBJ2-2; TRBD1 might be the D (6 bases). This CDR3 comprises 18 residues. The germline CDR1 and CDR2 sequences are SEHNR and FQNEAQ (reference sequence). V was clipped by 6 bases and J by 0 bases, with 20 bases between them. The CDR3 spells CASSLQGVPDPNTGELFF. In DNA form, the CDR3 reads TGTGCCAGCAGTCTACAGGGTGTCCCCGATCCGAACACCGGGGAGCTGTTTTTT. Looking up the rest from reference TRBV7-9 and TRBJ2-2 gives the full variable domain: DTGVSQNPRHKITKRGQNVTFRCDPISEHNRLYWYRQTLGQGPEFLTYFQNEAQLEKSRLLSDRFSAERPKGSFSTLEIQRTEQGDSAMYLCASSLQGVPDPNTGELFFGEGSRLTVL.

This chain joins TRBV28 and TRBJ2-5; D not resolved. Between the trimmed V and J ends, which lost 7 bases and 1 base, there was a span of 10 bases. The CDR3 has 13 amino acids. In germline, CDR1 is MDHEN, CDR2 SYDVKM. CDR3 coding DNA: TGTGCCAGCACCGTCCCGGGCCAAGAGACCCAGTACTTC. Translation gives CASTVPGQETQYF.

V is TRBV4-2 and J is TRBJ2-3, with a weak D call TRBD1 (6 bases). With 4 bases removed from V and 1 base from J, the gap between germline ends came to 15 bases. CDR3 size: 16 residues. CDR1 is LGHNA and CDR2 is YNFKEQ in the germline V gene. The CDR3 sequence: CASSRHRDTGTDTQYF. The CDR3 nucleotides are TGTGCCAGCAGCCGACACAGGGATACTGGCACAGATACGCAGTATTTT.

The J gene is TRBJ1-3, the V gene TRBV28; 11 bases align to TRBD1. Looked up from germline, CDR1 is MDHEN and CDR2 is SYDVKM. V was pared by 4 bases and J by 0 bases, with 5 bases of the junction left unmatched. The CDR3 runs to 17 residues. The CDR3 sequence: CASSSRTGGYSGNTIYF. The DNA for the CDR3 is TGTGCCAGCAGTTCGCGGACAGGGGGCTACTCTGGAAACACCATATATTTT. Filled out from reference TRBV28 and TRBJ1-3, the complete variable domain reads DVKVTQSSRYLVKRTGEKVFLECVQDMDHENMFWYRQDPGLGLRLIYFSYDVKMKEKGDIPEGYSVSREKKERFSLILESASTNQTSMYLCASSSRTGGYSGNTIYFGEGSWLTVV.

The chain carries TRBV7-2 and TRBJ2-1; the D gene is possibly TRBD2 (5 bases). Trimming stripped 1 base from V and 8 bases from J, with 15 bases between. Germline-derived CDR1 and CDR2 are SGHTA and FQGNSA. This CDR3 is built from 15 residues. This CDR3 is CASSLEADPGYEQFF. In DNA form, the CDR3 reads TGTGCCAGCAGCTTAGAAGCGGACCCCGGATATGAGCAGTTCTTC.

This rearrangement joins TRBV7-9 to TRBJ2-2; 8 bases line up with TRBD1. Germline trimming cut 3 bases from V and 1 base from J; bases unmatched to any gene: 7. The CDR3 runs to 17 residues. Germline loops: CDR1 SEHNR, CDR2 FQNEAQ (reference sequence). This chain's CDR3 is CASSFLSGTGNTGELFF. The CDR3 DNA follows: TGTGCCAGCAGCTTCCTTTCCGGGACAGGGAACACCGGGGAGCTGTTTTTT.

The genes are TRBV7-2 and TRBJ1-2; D is perhaps TRBD1 (5 bases). Germline CDR1 SGHTA, CDR2 FQGNSA. This CDR3 is 13 amino acids long. V was trimmed by 2 bases and J by 6 bases, leaving 10 bases between them. CDR3 nucleotide sequence: TGTGCCAGCAGCTTAATCAGGGAACATGGCTACACCTTC. Translating it yields CASSLIREHGYTF.

In its sample, this clone was seen once. This chain links TRBV28 with TRBJ2-4; the D gene is possibly TRBD1 (6 bases). Per the germline V gene, CDR1 is MDHEN and CDR2 is SYDVKM. V was shortened by 7 bases and J by 0 bases, with 13 bases between the two germline ends. This CDR3 comprises 15 residues. The CDR3 DNA sequence: TGTGCCAGCACCGAGGACAGAGTAGCCAAAAACATTCAGTACTTC. Translated: CASTEDRVAKNIQYF.

The chain combines TRBV6-5 with TRBJ1-2; TRBD1 matches at 8 bases. CDR1 and CDR2 from the germline V gene are MNHEY and SVGAGI. The V and J ends lost 0 bases and 8 bases, in that order; junction bases with no gene match: 11. This CDR3 is built from 16 residues. In DNA, the CDR3 is TGTGCCAGCAGTTACTCGGGGACAGGAACTAGAAGAGGCTACACCTTC. Amino acid sequence: CASSYSGTGTRRGYTF.

The rearrangement links TRBV19 to TRBJ1-3; 7 nucleotides match TRBD1. This CDR3 is built from 14 residues. Germline V CDR1 and CDR2: LNHDA, SQIVND (reference sequence). The J segment lost 2 bases and the V segment lost 6 bases, leaving 4 bases of the junction unmatched. For the CDR3, the DNA is TGTGCCAGTAGACTGACAGGGACTGGAAACACCATATATTTT. Its protein is CASRLTGTGNTIYF. The full variable domain, in which reference TRBV19 and TRBJ1-3 provide the parts outside the CDR3, is DGGITQSPKYLFRKEGQNVTLSCEQNLNHDAMYWYRQDPGQGLRLIYYSQIVNDFQKGDIAEGYSVSREKKESFPLTVTSAQKNPTAFYLCASRLTGTGNTIYFGEGSWLTVV.

The gene calls are TRBV5-1 and TRBJ2-3; 8 bases are shared with TRBD1. Trimming at V came to 4 bases and at J to 1 base, leaving 8 bases not matched to a gene. The CDR3 is made up of 16 amino acids. The germline gives CDR1 SGHRS, CDR2 YFSETQ. Written as DNA, the CDR3 is TGCGCCAGCAGCATAGCAGGGGGCGCCGGCACAGATACGCAGTATTTT. Its translation is CASSIAGGAGTDTQYF.

This clone has only a few counts. The chain uses TRBV23-1 and TRBJ2-2; D remains unclear. TRBV23-1 is flagged as an ORF with uncertain function. Trimming took 4 bases from V and 2 from J, leaving 11 bases between them. The CDR3 consists of 15 residues. Here the CDR3 reads CASSLVTANTGELFF. The CDR3 DNA follows: TGCGCCAGCAGTCTCGTAACTGCCAACACCGGGGAGCTGTTTTTT.

The chain couples TRBV5-1 to TRBJ2-7; TRBD1 aligns across 9 bases. V trimming: 1 base; J trimming: 3 bases; junction bases outside the gene matches: 2. The germline CDR1 and CDR2 sequences are SGHRS and YFSETQ. This CDR3 has 14 residues. The CDR3 DNA is TGCGCCAGCAGCTTGACAGGGGGCATCTACGAGCAGTACTTC. It translates to CASSLTGGIYEQYF.

The rearrangement joins TRBV7-2 to TRBJ2-1, with D maybe TRBD1 (6 bases). Germline V gene sequence: CDR1 SGHTA, CDR2 FQGNSA. The CDR3 sequence is 13 residues long. The V end lost 3 bases, the J end lost 4 bases, and 7 bases lay between the germline ends. Written as DNA, the CDR3 is TGTGCCAGCAGCTTCGGACAGTACAATGAGCAGTTCTTC. This encodes CASSFGQYNEQFF.

In its sample, this clone was seen a few times. This chain joins TRBV19 and TRBJ1-5; D call uncertain. CDR1 and CDR2 (germline): LNHDA, SQIVND (reference sequence). Trimming pared 9 bases from V and 1 base from J, leaving 13 bases between. The CDR3 runs 14 residues. The CDR3, as DNA: TGTGCCAGCGGGGAGTTAGCCAGCAATCAGCCCCAGCATTTT. It translates to CASGELASNQPQHF.